The rows below give T cell receptor beta chains drawn from one sample of a study of shared clonotypes between healthy human individuals. The protocol was immunoSEQ multiplex PCR, while the TCRdb copy is restricted to in-frame clones and leaves out a portion. The table has 1.5 million to 2.5 million clones, roughly 95% seen once. Sequencing was performed on naive CD8+ T cells sorted from blood. All receptors derive from a young man in good health. The CDR3 runs from the conserved cysteine through the conserved F or W. The D gene is left open where the match is weak. Rows give clone size only sometimes, using once, few, many, or a class for an expanded clone.

d_gene	j_gene	abundance	v_gene	CDR3aa	CDR3nt
TRBD2	TRBJ2-7	NA	TRBV2	CASSLAGEPYEQYF	TGTGCCAGCAGTCTAGCGGGGGAACCCTACGAGCAGTACTTC
TRBD2	TRBJ2-2	NA	TRBV6-5	CASSPPSGRVGELFF	TGTGCCAGCAGTCCACCTAGCGGGAGGGTCGGGGAGCTGTTTTTT
TRBD1	TRBJ2-7	NA	TRBV27	CASATGGLSYEQYF	TGTGCCAGCGCGACAGGGGGCCTTTCCTACGAGCAGTACTTC
NA	TRBJ2-1	NA	TRBV7-9	CASSLLATTSNEQFF	TGTGCCAGCAGCTTATTGGCTACGACGTCCAATGAGCAGTTCTTC
TRBD1	TRBJ1-1	NA	TRBV10-1	CASSESWDRGLNTEAFF	TGCGCCAGCAGTGAGTCGTGGGACAGGGGCCTGAACACTGAAGCTTTCTTT
TRBD2	TRBJ2-3	NA	TRBV2	CASSETSLAGGSDTQYF	TGTGCCAGCAGTGAAACTTCCCTAGCGGGGGGCTCAGATACGCAGTATTTT
NA	TRBJ2-2	NA	TRBV9	CASSVEGLGGELFF	TGTGCCAGCAGCGTAGAAGGGTTGGGCGGGGAGCTGTTTTTT
NA	TRBJ1-2	NA	TRBV2	CASSAPGLNYGYTF	TGTGCCAGCAGCGCCCCGGGACTGAACTATGGCTACACCTTC
TRBD1	TRBJ1-4	NA	TRBV7-9	CASSRDREGEKLFF	TGTGCCAGCAGCCGGGACAGGGAGGGTGAAAAACTGTTTTTT
TRBD2	TRBJ2-1	NA	TRBV7-9	CASSLGLAGPNEQFF	TGTGCCAGCAGCTTAGGACTAGCGGGACCCAATGAGCAGTTCTTC
NA	TRBJ1-5	NA	TRBV19	CASTSGMGGNQPQHF	TGTGCCAGTACGTCAGGGATGGGGGGCAATCAGCCCCAGCATTTT
NA	TRBJ2-3	NA	TRBV25-1	CASITGDTQYF	TGTGCCAGCATTACGGGTGATACGCAGTATTTT
NA	TRBJ2-1	NA	TRBV4-1	CASSQDEAVLYNEQFF	TGCGCCAGCAGCCAAGATGAAGCGGTCCTATACAATGAGCAGTTCTTC
NA	TRBJ1-5	NA	TRBV28	CASSSQGRQPQHF	TGTGCCAGCAGTTCCCAGGGGCGGCAGCCCCAGCATTTT
TRBD1	TRBJ2-7	NA	TRBV19	CASSPGQGPTYEQYF	TGTGCCAGTAGTCCGGGACAGGGGCCCACCTACGAGCAGTACTTC
TRBD1	TRBJ1-6	few	TRBV11-2	CASSSGTASYNSPLHF	TGTGCCAGCAGCTCCGGGACAGCCTCCTATAATTCACCCCTCCACTTT
NA	TRBJ2-5	NA	TRBV11-2	CASSLENQETQYF	TGTGCCAGCAGCTTAGAAAACCAAGAGACCCAGTACTTC
TRBD2	TRBJ2-7	NA	TRBV11-2	CASSLGLAYDEQYF	TGTGCCAGCAGCTTGGGACTAGCCTATGACGAGCAGTACTTC
TRBD1	TRBJ1-2	once	TRBV6-5	CASTRTGGDYGYTF	TGTGCCAGCACCCGGACAGGGGGCGACTATGGCTACACCTTC
TRBD2	TRBJ2-7	NA	TRBV5-1	CASSSTGLAGGPTYEQYF	TGCGCCAGCAGCTCTACCGGACTAGCGGGAGGGCCGACCTACGAGCAGTACTTC
NA	TRBJ2-7	NA	TRBV2	CASSDMGSYEQYF	TGTGCCAGCAGTGATATGGGTAGCTACGAGCAGTACTTC
NA	TRBJ2-3	NA	TRBV15	CATSRDFESGQADTQYF	TGTGCCACCAGCAGAGATTTCGAGAGCGGTCAGGCAGATACGCAGTATTTT
NA	TRBJ2-1	NA	TRBV15	CATSSSYNEQFF	TGTGCCACCAGCTCCTCCTACAATGAGCAGTTCTTC
TRBD1	TRBJ2-7	NA	TRBV29-1	CSVVTGGAGYEQYF	TGCAGCGTCGTGACAGGGGGCGCGGGCTACGAGCAGTACTTC
NA	TRBJ1-2	NA	TRBV7-2	CASSLDGLYGYTF	TGTGCCAGCAGCTTGGACGGACTCTATGGCTACACCTTC
TRBD2	TRBJ2-1	NA	TRBV4-1	CASSLGLAGGGGDEQFF	TGCGCCAGCAGCCTAGGACTAGCGGGGGGTGGTGGGGATGAGCAGTTCTTC
TRBD2	TRBJ2-1	NA	TRBV30	CAWTTRTSGIFVYNEQFF	TGTGCCTGGACCACGAGGACTAGCGGGATCTTTGTTTACAATGAGCAGTTCTTC
NA	TRBJ2-2	NA	TRBV7-9	CASSSPNANTGELFF	TGTGCCAGCAGCTCGCCCAATGCGAACACCGGGGAGCTGTTTTTT
NA	TRBJ1-2	NA	TRBV27	CASGHGGSGWGYTF	TGTGCCAGCGGTCATGGGGGGTCAGGGTGGGGCTACACCTTC
TRBD2	TRBJ2-3	NA	TRBV7-8	CASSPLGTIGFDTQYF	TGTGCCAGCAGCCCCCTAGGGACTATCGGGTTCGATACGCAGTATTTT